Listed here are 31 T cell receptor beta chains from one sample, sequenced in a study of T cell repertoires in cytomegalovirus infection. The antigens for these receptors are not known. Each CDR3 protein gets one entry after TCRdb re-called the reads with MiXCR. The sample lists a few hundred thousand distinct CDR3 sequences; about 40% were seen once. The specimen comprised cultured PBMCs, sampled from culture after CMV antigen stimulation. The receptors were sampled from a human donor in good health (CMV status not recorded). Some clones in this sample may be carry-over from other donors' samples.

Only one count was recorded for this clonotype. The chain has TRBV6-8 and TRBJ2-2, with 10 bases identical to TRBD2. From germline, CDR1 is MNHGY and CDR2 SAAAGT. With 5 bases clipped from V and 1 base from J, the junction kept 4 bases outside the gene matches. This CDR3 spans 16 amino acids. The CDR3 coding sequence is TGTGCCAGCAGTAGGGCTAGCGGGGGGAACACCGGGGAGCTGTTTTTT. Translated: CASSRASGGNTGELFF.

The chain joins TRBV4-1 to TRBJ1-2, with D tentatively TRBD1 (5 bases). This CDR3 contains 16 residues. The germline CDR1 and CDR2 sequences are MGHRA and YSYEKL. Trimming removed 0 bases at V and 5 bases at J, with 16 bases between. The CDR3: CASSQDRDSPRYGYTF. The CDR3 nucleotides are TGCGCCAGCAGCCAAGATCGAGACAGCCCGAGGTATGGCTACACCTTC.

This chain uses TRBV11-3 with TRBJ2-3; 15 bases align to TRBD2. From germline, CDR1 is SGHNT and CDR2 YENEEA. J lost 4 bases, V lost 5 bases, and 4 bases had no gene match. The CDR3 covers 16 residues. The CDR3 DNA is TGTGCCAGCAGCCCAGGACTAGCGGGAGGGCCAGATACGCAGTATTTT. Translated: CASSPGLAGGPDTQYF.

This rearrangement joins TRBV11-2 to TRBJ2-1; either TRBD1 or TRBD2 may supply D (5 bases each). Germline V gives CDR1 SGHAT, CDR2 FQNNGV. The CDR3 is made up of 17 amino acids. Trimming pared 2 bases from V and 2 bases from J, leaving 16 bases between. CDR3 protein: CASSLPPDRGAYNEQFF. CDR3 coding DNA: TGTGCCAGCAGCTTACCGCCGGACCGAGGGGCCTACAATGAGCAGTTCTTC.

This chain uses TRBV15 with TRBJ2-7; 8 positions agree with TRBD1. With V trimmed by 1 base and J by 9 bases, 2 bases remained unmatched. This CDR3 spans 12 amino acids. Germline CDR1 and CDR2: LNHNV and YYDKDF (reference sequence). CDR3 protein: CATSRAGGAQYF. The CDR3 region has the DNA TGTGCCACCAGCAGAGCAGGGGGCGCGCAGTACTTC.

The chain is built from TRBV10-3 and TRBJ2-1; 10 bases are a match to TRBD2. The CDR3 contains 15 residues. The V and J ends lost 3 bases and 4 bases, in that order; junction bases with no gene match: 3. CDR1 is ENHRY and CDR2 is SYGVKD in the germline V gene. CDR3 sequence reads: CAISDLAGAYNEQFF. In DNA, the CDR3 is TGTGCCATCAGTGACCTAGCGGGGGCTTACAATGAGCAGTTCTTC.

The chain uses TRBV27 and TRBJ1-1, with D unclear. This CDR3 comprises 14 residues. Trimming pared 6 bases from V and 4 bases from J, leaving 15 bases between. Germline loops: CDR1 MNHEY, CDR2 SMNVEV (reference sequence). The DNA of the CDR3 is TGTGCCAGCAGCCGCCAGGTGGGGAGCACTGAAGCTTTCTTT. Encoded protein: CASSRQVGSTEAFF.

This clonotype showed up many times. The genes are TRBV7-2 and TRBJ2-3; 10 positions agree with TRBD2. V dropped 5 bases and J dropped 10; count of bases not matched to a gene: 6. This CDR3 comprises 13 residues. Germline V lookup: CDR1 SGHTA, CDR2 FQGNSA. As DNA, the CDR3 is TGTGCCAGCAGCCTGGGGACTAGCGTATCGCAGTATTTT. This encodes CASSLGTSVSQYF. Using reference TRBV7-2 and TRBJ2-3 for the parts outside the CDR3, the full variable domain is GAGVSQSPSNKVTEKGKDVELRCDPISGHTALYWYRQSLGQGLEFLIYFQGNSAPDKSGLPSDRFSAERTGGSVSTLTIQRTQQEDSAVYLCASSLGTSVSQYFGPGTRLTVL.

This sequence joins TRBV15 and TRBJ1-5, with D perhaps TRBD1 (5 bases). The germline V gene encodes CDR1 LNHNV and CDR2 YYDKDF (reference sequence). Trimming cost V 1 base and J 1 base, with 8 bases left between them. The CDR3 contains 15 residues. For the CDR3, the DNA is TGTGCCACCAGCAGAGTCCGGGGGAGCAATCAGCCCCAGCATTTT. Its protein is CATSRVRGSNQPQHF.

This clonotype was counted between two and nine times. The chain links TRBV7-2 to TRBJ2-1; D is ambiguous. Germline V gene data show CDR1 as SGHTA and CDR2 as FQGNSA. The CDR3 totals 14 residues. V lost 1 base to trimming and J lost 4 bases, with 8 bases between them. Written as DNA, the CDR3 is TGTGCCAGCAGCTTAGGGAGAGCTTACAATGAGCAGTTCTTC. Translating it yields CASSLGRAYNEQFF.

The genes are TRBV28 and TRBJ2-3; 7 bases align to TRBD2. Germline-derived CDR1 and CDR2 are MDHEN and SYDVKM. The length of the CDR3 is 16 residues. V shed 6 bases, J shed 2 bases, and the junction held 11 bases outside the gene matches. This CDR3 is CASSSPLSGNTDTQYF. The CDR3 DNA reads as TGTGCCAGCAGCTCGCCCCTCAGCGGGAACACAGATACGCAGTATTTT.

The rearrangement uses TRBV18 and TRBJ1-2, with TRBD1 as a possible D gene (5 bases). V lost 3 bases and J lost 3, with 14 bases in between. The CDR3 extends over 15 amino acids. Germline CDR1 is KGHSH and CDR2 is LQKENI. This chain's CDR3 is CASSPGPGLDYGYTF. The DNA for the CDR3 is TGTGCCAGCTCACCTGGTCCAGGGTTGGACTATGGCTACACCTTC. Drawing the rest from reference TRBV18 and TRBJ1-2, the complete variable domain is NAGVMQNPRHLVRRRGQEARLRCSPMKGHSHVYWYRQLPEEGLKFMVYLQKENIIDESGMPKERFSAEFPKEGPSILRIQQVVRGDSAAYFCASSPGPGLDYGYTFGSGTRLTVV.

The chain uses TRBV5-6 and TRBJ2-7, with TRBD2 matching 8 bases. This CDR3 spans 15 amino acids. CDR1 is SGHDT and CDR2 is YYEEEE in the germline V gene. V was clipped by 0 bases and J by 5 bases; unmatched bases: 7. This CDR3 is CASSLAGGGSNEQYF. CDR3 nucleotides: TGTGCCAGCAGCTTGGCCGGGGGGGGGTCCAACGAGCAGTACTTC.

This clonotype appeared many times. The chain has TRBV7-2 and TRBJ2-3; TRBD2 agrees at 8 bases. CDR3 length: 15 amino acids. With 4 bases clipped from V and 2 bases from J, the junction kept 5 bases outside the gene matches. Germline assignment: CDR1 SGHTA and CDR2 FQGNSA. CDR3 nucleotides: TGTGCCAGCAGCTCTAAGCGGGAGCTCACAGATACGCAGTATTTT. The encoded protein is CASSSKRELTDTQYF.

Only a few counts were recorded for this clonotype. The gene calls are TRBV11-2 and TRBJ2-3, with 12 bases lining up with TRBD2. In germline, CDR1 is SGHAT, CDR2 FQNNGV. The V gene end was trimmed by 2 bases and the J gene end by 7 bases; junction bases not matched to a gene: 7. The CDR3 is 16 amino acids. DNA for the CDR3: TGTGCCAGCAGCTTAAGACTAGCGGGAGAAAAGCATACGCAGTATTTT. Protein: CASSLRLAGEKHTQYF.

The rearrangement joins TRBV18 to TRBJ1-5; D gene uncertain. V was shortened by 5 bases and J by 5 bases, with 22 bases between the two germline ends. There are 17 residues in the CDR3. CDR1 and CDR2 (germline): KGHSH, LQKENI. CDR3 protein: CASSSQDRSGLHQPQHF. CDR3 in DNA: TGTGCCAGCTCATCACAAGATCGCTCGGGTTTGCATCAGCCCCAGCATTTT.

This clonotype appeared many times. The chain combines TRBV12-3 or TRBV12-4 with TRBJ1-1; D remains ambiguous. The CDR3 is made up of 14 amino acids. The V end lost 2 bases, the J end lost 1 base, and 8 bases lay between the germline ends. The CDR3: CASSLWGRNTEAFF. The CDR3 DNA reads as TGTGCCAGCAGTTTATGGGGTAGGAACACTGAAGCTTTCTTT.

There are a few counts of this clonotype. V and J are TRBV10-3 and TRBJ1-1, with unresolved D. The V and J ends lost 4 bases and 1 base respectively, with 7 bases between them. Germline-derived CDR1 and CDR2 are ENHRY and SYGVKD. The CDR3 consists of 13 residues. DNA for the CDR3: TGTGCCATCAGTGTAAGACAGAACACTGAAGCTTTCTTT. As protein: CAISVRQNTEAFF.

The rearrangement links TRBV7-2 to TRBJ2-1, with D possibly TRBD1 on 5 matching bases. Germline V gene lookup returns CDR1 SGHTA and CDR2 FQGNSA. V gave up 5 bases and J gave up 12 bases, with 17 bases separating them. The CDR3 has 13 amino acids. The CDR3 sequence: CASSRTTRAMQFF. CDR3 DNA sequence: TGTGCCAGCAGCCGAACCACCAGGGCGATGCAGTTCTTC.

This clonotype was detected many times. J is TRBJ2-3 and V is TRBV7-2, with 7 positions matching TRBD1. Germline V lookup: CDR1 SGHTA, CDR2 FQGNSA. CDR3 size: 18 residues. The V gene end was trimmed by 4 bases and the J gene end by 4 bases; junction bases not matched to a gene: 17. The CDR3: CASSSDLTGTLISDTQYF. The CDR3 region has the DNA TGTGCCAGCAGCTCCGACCTGACAGGGACCCTCATCTCAGATACGCAGTATTTT.

The rearrangement joins TRBV7-9 to TRBJ1-2; possibly TRBD1 for D (6 bases). The CDR3 contains 15 residues. Germline V gene data show CDR1 as SEHNR and CDR2 as FQNEAQ (reference sequence). The V end was cut by 1 base, the J end by 8 bases, with 17 bases between. CDR3 in amino acids: CASSLGAGGTAGYTF. The CDR3 DNA follows: TGTGCCAGCAGCTTAGGGGCGGGGGGCACAGCAGGCTACACCTTC.

This clonotype has only a few counts. V is TRBV19 and J is TRBJ2-3; D unclear. Germline assignment: CDR1 LNHDA and CDR2 SQIVND (reference sequence). The CDR3 contains 15 residues. V dropped 3 bases and J dropped 1 base, with 11 bases sitting between them. The CDR3 DNA sequence: TGTGCCAGTAGTATGGTCCTAGTCCGCACAGATACGCAGTATTTT. It codes for CASSMVLVRTDTQYF.

CDR3: CASSVGRGQGINQPQHF. In DNA, the CDR3 is TGTGCCAGCAGCGTAGGGCGGGGACAGGGGATCAATCAGCCCCAGCATTTT. V and J are TRBV7-8 and TRBJ1-5; 10 positions match TRBD1. CDR1 is SGHVS and CDR2 is FQNEAQ in the germline V gene. Losses at the gene ends were 5 bases for V and 3 bases for J; bases not matched to a gene: 10. The CDR3 is 17 amino acids. Complete variable domain (other parts from reference TRBV7-8 and TRBJ1-5): GAGVSQSPRYKVAKRGQDVALRCDPISGHVSLFWYQQALGQGPEFLTYFQNEAQLDKSGLPSDRFFAERPEGSVSTLKIQRTQQEDSAVYLCASSVGRGQGINQPQHFGDGTRLSIL.

The V and J genes are TRBV20-1 and TRBJ1-2, with D uncertain. Germline lookup yields CDR1 DFQATT and CDR2 SNEGSKA (reference sequence). The CDR3 is 13 amino acids. Trimming shortened V by 0 bases and J by 4 bases, and 9 bases separated the two germline ends. The CDR3 bases are TGCAGTGCTAGAGATGGACTCGTCTATGGCTACACCTTC. Protein: CSARDGLVYGYTF.

V is TRBV7-2 and J is TRBJ1-2; D not resolved. The ends were cut back, 4 bases at V and 4 bases at J, with 10 bases in the middle. The CDR3 covers 13 residues. Germline V gives CDR1 SGHTA, CDR2 FQGNSA. CDR3 nucleotide sequence: TGTGCCAGCAGCTCCCGGGAGTCCTATGGCTACACCTTC. Protein product: CASSSRESYGYTF.

The chain joins TRBV7-8 to TRBJ1-6; no reliable D call. Germline values: CDR1 SGHVS, CDR2 FQNEAQ. The CDR3 has 17 residues. Trimming stripped 5 bases from V and 0 bases from J, with 14 bases between. The CDR3 DNA reads TGTGCCAGCAGCCCGCATATTTGGGACTCCTATAATTCACCCCTCCACTTT. It encodes CASSPHIWDSYNSPLHF.

This clonotype occurred many times. The V and J genes are TRBV6-1 and TRBJ2-3; possible D gene TRBD2, 6 bases. The germline CDR1 and CDR2 sequences are MNHNS and SASEGT. The CDR3 totals 15 residues. The V end lost 6 bases, the J end lost 0 bases, and 13 bases lay between the germline ends. The CDR3 nucleotides are TGTGCCAGCAGGGAATCCGGGACTAGCACAGATACGCAGTATTTT. Translated, it gives CASRESGTSTDTQYF.

This clonotype was found a few times. V gene TRBV7-9 combines with J gene TRBJ2-6, with D perhaps matching TRBD1 (5 bases). V dropped 6 bases and J dropped 4 bases, with 19 bases sitting between them. Germline CDR1 SEHNR, CDR2 FQNEAQ (reference sequence). The length of the CDR3 is 17 residues. For the CDR3, the DNA is TGTGCCAGCAGGGCCACCCCCAGGACAAACGGGGCCAACGTCCTGACTTTC. Translated, it gives CASRATPRTNGANVLTF.

This clonotype has ten or more counts. The chain has TRBV7-8 and TRBJ1-1; no clear D. Per germline, CDR1 SGHVS and CDR2 FQNEAQ. The CDR3 is made up of 15 amino acids. The ends were cut back, 5 bases at V and 1 base at J, with 14 bases in the middle. CDR3 protein: CASSGRTKRNTEAFF. The CDR3 bases are TGTGCCAGCAGCGGAAGAACGAAAAGGAACACTGAAGCTTTCTTT.

This chain joins TRBV7-2 and TRBJ1-3; no definite D call. CDR3 length: 16 residues. CDR1 and CDR2 from the germline V gene are SGHTA and FQGNSA. Trimming removed 0 bases at V and 0 bases at J, with 9 bases between. The CDR3 spells CASSLAFDTSGNTIYF. The CDR3 region has the DNA TGTGCCAGCAGCTTAGCGTTCGATACCTCTGGAAACACCATATATTTT. Looking up the rest from reference TRBV7-2 and TRBJ1-3 gives the full variable domain: GAGVSQSPSNKVTEKGKDVELRCDPISGHTALYWYRQSLGQGLEFLIYFQGNSAPDKSGLPSDRFSAERTGGSVSTLTIQRTQQEDSAVYLCASSLAFDTSGNTIYFGEGSWLTVV.

V is TRBV6-2 or TRBV6-3 and J is TRBJ2-7; the D call may be TRBD1 or TRBD2 (6 bases each). V lost 0 bases to trimming and J lost 2 bases, with 14 bases between them. CDR3 length equals 16 residues. Germline V gene lookup returns CDR1 MNHEY and CDR2 SVGEGT. CDR3 nucleotides: TGTGCCAGCAGTTACTCGATCCGGGGGACACCCTACGAGCAGTACTTC. It codes for CASSYSIRGTPYEQYF.